These T cell receptor beta chains were read from a single sample in a study of T-cell reconstitution after alpha-beta-depleted transplantation in children. MiXCR was run by TCRdb on the PCR reads, yielding one entry per CDR3 protein. The repertoire has hundreds of thousands of distinct CDR3 sequences, 15% to 20% of them found once; the top ten carry around 43%. The sample was PBMCs, mostly from graft donor cells, taken 360 days after TCRalphabeta/CD19-depleted stem cell transplant. These receptors came from a male patient under 10 years old who had a stem cell transplant for acute lymphoblastic leukemia, so the T cells may come from the graft donor. The CDR3 runs from the conserved cysteine through the conserved F or W. Fields, in order: J gene, D gene, V gene, clone size, CDR3 protein, CDR3 DNA. The D gene is left open where the match is weak. Some rows have no size entry. The others give once, few or many, or a class for an expanded clone.

TRBJ2-7	.	TRBV12-3/TRBV12-4	.	CASSPSQGGSYEQYF	TGTGCCAGCAGTCCCTCTCAGGGGGGTTCCTACGAGCAGTACTTC
TRBJ2-5	TRBD1	TRBV11-1	.	CASSLAPDFFGTGGEVDQETQYF	TGTGCCAGCAGCTTAGCGCCTGATTTCTTTGGGACAGGGGGAGAGGTGGACCAAGAGACCCAGTACTTC
TRBJ1-3	.	TRBV29-1	few	CSVDPSGGGNTIYF	TGCAGCGTTGATCCCTCGGGGGGTGGAAACACCATATATTTT
TRBJ2-7	TRBD2	TRBV7-2	.	CASSLLPGLDFEQYF	TGTGCCAGCAGCTTACTGCCGGGACTAGATTTCGAGCAGTACTTC
TRBJ2-2	.	TRBV7-9	many	CASSLWRMVGELFF	TGTGCCAGCAGCCTCTGGAGGATGGTCGGGGAGCTGTTTTTT
TRBJ2-2	TRBD1	TRBV28	.	CASSFLTGVTNTGELFF	TGTGCCAGCAGTTTCTTGACAGGGGTTACCAACACCGGGGAGCTGTTTTTT
TRBJ1-4	.	TRBV29-1	.	CSASHWEKLFF	TGCAGCGCCTCCCACTGGGAAAAACTGTTTTTT
TRBJ2-1	TRBD2	TRBV6-2/TRBV6-3	few	CASSLGGGINEQFF	TGTGCCAGCAGTTTGGGGGGAGGGATCAATGAGCAGTTCTTC
TRBJ2-2	TRBD2	TRBV27	.	CASSLSGLAGTGELFF	TGTGCCAGCAGTTTGTCGGGACTAGCGGGGACCGGGGAGCTGTTTTTT
TRBJ1-5	.	TRBV11-2	.	CASSLDISQPQHF	TGTGCCAGCAGCTTAGATATATCGCAGCCCCAGCATTTT
TRBJ2-1	TRBD2	TRBV30	many	CAWSVGVAGSYNEQFF	TGTGCCTGGAGTGTTGGGGTAGCGGGCTCCTACAATGAGCAGTTCTTC
TRBJ2-3	.	TRBV28	few	CASSSERVTDTQYF	TGTGCCAGCAGTTCGGAGCGGGTCACAGATACGCAGTATTTT
TRBJ2-3	.	TRBV12-3/TRBV12-4	.	CASSLGHRVDTPYF	TGTGCCAGCAGTTTAGGACACAGGGTAGATACGCCGTATTTT
TRBJ2-7	TRBD1	TRBV28	.	CASSPDRGRMYEQYF	TGTGCCAGCAGTCCCGACAGGGGGCGCATGTACGAGCAGTACTTC
TRBJ1-1	TRBD1	TRBV3-1	.	CASSRDRGINTEAFF	TGTGCCAGCAGCCGAGACAGGGGGATCAACACTGAAGCTTTCTTT
TRBJ2-1	TRBD1	TRBV12-3/TRBV12-4	.	CASRDGTRGPRSSYNEQFF	TGTGCCAGCAGGGATGGGACCAGGGGGCCTAGAAGCTCCTACAATGAGCAGTTCTTC
TRBJ2-1	TRBD2	TRBV12-3/TRBV12-4	few	CASSLIGLAEFF	TGTGCCAGCAGTTTAATCGGACTAGCGGAGTTCTTC
TRBJ1-5	.	TRBV20-1	.	CSASWTGSNQPQHF	TGCAGTGCTAGTTGGACTGGTAGCAATCAGCCCCAGCATTTT
TRBJ1-5	.	TRBV4-1	few	CASSQVPPGDINQPQHF	TGCGCCAGCAGCCAAGTTCCCCCAGGGGATATCAATCAGCCCCAGCATTTT
TRBJ2-7	.	TRBV4-3	many	CASSPGYSSYEQYF	TGCGCCAGCAGCCCAGGATATAGCTCCTACGAGCAGTACTTC
TRBJ2-7	.	TRBV9	many	CASSVEAHPSYEQYF	TGTGCCAGCAGCGTAGAGGCACATCCATCCTACGAGCAGTACTTC
TRBJ2-2	TRBD2	TRBV28	many	CASSPTSGRNTGELFF	TGTGCCAGCAGTCCAACTAGCGGGAGGAACACCGGGGAGCTGTTTTTT